Following are 2 T cell receptor beta chains from one sample sequenced in a study of shared clonotypes between healthy human individuals. Libraries were prepared by immunoSEQ multiplex PCR; TCRdb keeps only in-frame clonotypes and omits some of them. The top ten clones hold about 11% of a sample with about 560,000 clones, about 80% of them seen once. The sequenced material came from PBMCs. These receptors were obtained from a woman aged 40 to 50 in good health. Some clones in this sample may be carry-over from other donors' samples.

The chain links TRBV13 to TRBJ2-7, with 14 positions matching TRBD2. This CDR3 has 18 amino acids. The germline V gene has CDR1 PRHDT and CDR2 FYEKMQ (reference sequence). The V and J ends lost 5 bases and 4 bases, in that order; junction bases with no gene match: 13. The CDR3 here is CASSKGLAGAGLFYEQYF. In DNA, the CDR3 is TGTGCCAGCAGCAAGGGACTAGCGGGAGCCGGGTTATTTTACGAGCAGTACTTC.

This chain links TRBV28 with TRBJ1-3; 11 bases match TRBD1. Trimming took 6 bases from V and 3 from J; bases not matched to a gene: 7. There are 16 residues in the CDR3. Germline CDR1 MDHEN, CDR2 SYDVKM. CDR3 amino acids: CASRDRTGGFGNTIYF. In DNA form, the CDR3 reads TGTGCCAGCAGGGATCGGACAGGGGGCTTTGGAAACACCATATATTTT. Full variable domain (outside the CDR3, taken from reference TRBV28 and TRBJ1-3): DVKVTQSSRYLVKRTGEKVFLECVQDMDHENMFWYRQDPGLGLRLIYFSYDVKMKEKGDIPEGYSVSREKKERFSLILESASTNQTSMYLCASRDRTGGFGNTIYFGEGSWLTVV.